This TCR beta chain was observed in a study of blood T cell repertoires in COVID-19. Profiled with immunoSEQ multiplex PCR; TCRdb holds only in-frame clones, not every one. The table has roughly 400,000 clones, about 88% seen once. The V segment lost 0 bases and the J segment 1 base; nucleotides outside the gene matches: 6. Germline values: CDR1 SGHAT, CDR2 FQNNGV. The CDR3 extends over 16 amino acids. Cohort allocation depended upon clinical history that participants reported. Sequences were obtained from PBMCs or T cells enriched from blood (not recorded which). This TCR derives from a woman younger than 30 who had been exposed to COVID-19. V is TRBV11-2 and J is TRBJ2-7; 7 bases are shared with TRBD2. As DNA, the CDR3 is TGTGCCAGCAGCTTAGATCTCGAGCGGGGATCCTACGAGCAGTACTTC. It translates to CASSLDLERGSYEQYF. Looking up the rest from reference TRBV11-2 and TRBJ2-7 gives the full variable domain: EAGVAQSPRYKIIEKRQSVAFWCNPISGHATLYWYQQILGQGPKLLIQFQNNGVVDDSQLPKDRFSAERLKGVDSTLKIQPAKLEDSAVYLCASSLDLERGSYEQYFGPGTRLTVT.